These 2 T cell receptor beta chains were all obtained from the same sample, sequenced in a study of blood T cells in healthy people across ages. A second PCR, run for about 7 to 12 cycles, used a sample-barcoded 5' primer plus a J-beta primer mix. TCRdb used MiXCR to reprocess the 5' RACE reads, holding one entry per CDR3 protein. The profile shows about 840,000 distinct CDR3 sequences, about 27% of them singletons. These data are also associated with another study on T cells of mothers and their children.

Sequencing was done on a sample of blood. These receptor sequences come from a woman aged 40-49 years in good health.

A remark on this clonotype: A read error is possible here, since a much larger clone lies one base away. The chain combines TRBV18 with TRBJ2-1; D is possibly TRBD2 (5 bases). The CDR3 consists of 12 residues. V lost 3 bases to trimming and J lost 10 bases, with 10 bases between them. CDR1 and CDR2 from the germline V gene are KGHSH and LQKENI. CDR3 in amino acids: CASSPDLKEQFF. The CDR3 DNA sequence: TGTGCCAGCTCACCGGACTTAAAGGAGCAGTTCTTC.

V and J are TRBV3-1 and TRBJ1-4; D unclear. Per germline, CDR1 LGHDT and CDR2 YNNKEL (reference sequence). Trimming left V 0 bases short and J 8 bases short, with 16 bases between. The CDR3 sequence is 16 residues long. Here the CDR3 reads CASSQDREELSEKLFF. The CDR3 DNA reads TGTGCCAGCAGCCAAGATCGGGAGGAGCTTTCGGAAAAACTGTTTTTT.